Following are 9 T cell receptor beta chains from one sample sequenced in a study of vaccination and CD4 T cells after COVID-19. The treatment: roughly 10-day PBMC culture with coronavirus spike peptide pools or control peptides (ViraFEST assay). Prior to the COVID-19 pandemic (2011-2018), the unexposed donor's CD4+ T cells were collected. No antigen has been identified for these receptors. Researchers used the Oncomine TCR Beta short-read assay to sequence DNA from cultured CD4+ T cells. MiXCR, applied by TCRdb to the PCR reads, yields one record per CDR3 protein. The sample records roughly 6,600 distinct CDR3 sequences, over 35% being singletons. The source material was CD4+ T cells from blood, cultured in vitro. These receptors came from a human donor in good health.

V is TRBV2 and J is TRBJ1-1, with D perhaps TRBD1 (5 bases). The V gene's germline CDR1 is SNHLY and CDR2 FYNNEI. The ends were cut back, 6 bases at V and 5 bases at J, with 10 bases in the middle. The CDR3 is 12 amino acids. The CDR3 bases are TGTGCCAGCAGGCAGGGTGTAACTGAAGCTTTCTTT. Protein sequence: CASRQGVTEAFF.

This clonotype was counted only a few times. The chain uses TRBV5-1 and TRBJ2-5; tentatively, D is TRBD1 (5 bases). The V end was cut by 4 bases, the J end by 3 bases, with 13 bases between. Germline V CDR1 and CDR2: SGHRS, YFSETQ. The CDR3 contains 14 residues. DNA for the CDR3: TGCGCCAGCAGCCCTCAGACAGTTAAAGAGACCCAGTACTTC. Amino acid sequence: CASSPQTVKETQYF.

This clonotype was observed a few times. V gene TRBV20-1 combines with J gene TRBJ2-3, with D unclear. V lost 5 bases and J lost 4, with 13 bases in between. The CDR3 is made up of 13 amino acids. Germline-derived CDR1 and CDR2 are DFQATT and SNEGSKA (reference sequence). In DNA, the CDR3 is TGCAGTGCTGCACTTTACGCCCCAGATACGCAGTATTTT. Translation gives CSAALYAPDTQYF.

J is TRBJ2-1 and V is TRBV2; 10 nucleotides align to TRBD2. The germline V gene has CDR1 SNHLY and CDR2 FYNNEI. The length of the CDR3 is 16 residues. The junction had 14 bases not matched to a gene; V was cut back by 6 bases and J by 9 bases. The CDR3 loop is CASSPLTSGSYGEQFF. The DNA of the CDR3 is TGTGCCAGCAGCCCTTTGACTAGCGGGTCCTACGGTGAGCAGTTCTTC.

A few counts support this clonotype. This rearrangement joins TRBV7-9 to TRBJ2-7, with 10 positions matching TRBD1. This CDR3 contains 15 residues. V lost 5 bases to trimming and J lost 3 bases; unmatched junction nucleotides: 7. Germline V CDR1 and CDR2: SEHNR, FQNEAQ (reference sequence). The CDR3 DNA follows: TGTGCCAGCAGCCCTGGGACAGGGGTGGACTACGAGCAGTACTTC. It yields the protein CASSPGTGVDYEQYF.

V and J are TRBV2 and TRBJ1-1; 8 nucleotides line up with TRBD1. CDR3 length: 14 residues. The V gene end was trimmed by 3 bases and the J gene end by 13 bases; junction bases not matched to a gene: 13. Germline values: CDR1 SNHLY, CDR2 FYNNEI. The CDR3 DNA follows: TGTGCCAGCAGTGACTTGGGACAGGCCTCTCAGGGTTTCTTT. The encoded protein is CASSDLGQASQGFF.

To note about this clonotype: Germline is not matched at one junction end, which may reflect a read error. The V call is TRBV6-5, the J call TRBJ1-1; no firm D call. The CDR3 has 12 amino acids. Germline V lookup: CDR1 MNHEY, CDR2 SVGAGI. The CDR3 is CANSYGGTEAFF. In nucleotides, the CDR3 is TGTGCCAACAGTTACGGTGGGACTGAAGCTTTCTTT.

This chain connects TRBV20-1 to TRBJ1-5; a weak D match, TRBD1 (5 bases). Germline lookup yields CDR1 DFQATT and CDR2 SNEGSKA (reference sequence). V lost 5 bases and J lost 0, with 14 bases in between. The CDR3 consists of 15 residues. The CDR3 DNA reads as TGCAGTGCTCTTCCTCGGGGGTTTAGCAATCAGCCCCAGCATTTT. This gives the protein CSALPRGFSNQPQHF.

In this sample, this clonotype turned up a few times. The J gene is TRBJ2-5, the V gene TRBV7-3; 7 nucleotides agree with TRBD2. The J segment lost 5 bases and the V segment lost 5 bases, leaving 14 bases of the junction unmatched. Germline CDR1 reads SGHTA; CDR2 reads FQGTGA. The CDR3 sequence is 16 residues long. The CDR3 here is CASSPGAAAGGETQYF. In DNA, the CDR3 is TGTGCCAGCAGCCCCGGTGCGGCGGCCGGGGGGGAGACCCAGTACTTC.